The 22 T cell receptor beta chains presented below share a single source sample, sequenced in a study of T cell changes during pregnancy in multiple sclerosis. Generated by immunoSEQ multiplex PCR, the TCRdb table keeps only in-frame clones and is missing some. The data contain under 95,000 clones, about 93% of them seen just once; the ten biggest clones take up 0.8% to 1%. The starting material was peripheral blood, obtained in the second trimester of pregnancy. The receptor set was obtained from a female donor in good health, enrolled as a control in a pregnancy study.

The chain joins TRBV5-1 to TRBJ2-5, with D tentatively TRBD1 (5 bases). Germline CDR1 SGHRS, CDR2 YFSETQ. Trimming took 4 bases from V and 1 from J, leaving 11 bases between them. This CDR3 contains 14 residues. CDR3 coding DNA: TGCGCCAGCAGCCGTTCAGGGTCCCAAGAGACCCAGTACTTC. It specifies CASSRSGSQETQYF.

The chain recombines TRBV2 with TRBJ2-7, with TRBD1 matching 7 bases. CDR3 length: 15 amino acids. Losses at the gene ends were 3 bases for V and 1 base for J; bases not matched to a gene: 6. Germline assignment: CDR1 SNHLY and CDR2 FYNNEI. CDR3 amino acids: CASSDFRGQSYEQYF. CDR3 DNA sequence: TGTGCCAGCAGTGATTTCAGGGGACAGTCCTACGAGCAGTACTTC.

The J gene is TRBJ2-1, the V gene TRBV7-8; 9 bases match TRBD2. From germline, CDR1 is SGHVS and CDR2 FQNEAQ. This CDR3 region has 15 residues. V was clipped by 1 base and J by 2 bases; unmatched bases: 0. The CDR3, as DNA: TGTGCCAGCAGCTTAGTAGCGGGAGCCTACAATGAGCAGTTCTTC. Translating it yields CASSLVAGAYNEQFF.

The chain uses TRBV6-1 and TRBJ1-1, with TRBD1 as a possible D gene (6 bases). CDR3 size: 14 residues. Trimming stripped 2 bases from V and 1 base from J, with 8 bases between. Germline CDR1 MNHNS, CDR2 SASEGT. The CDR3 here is CASSELTGNTEAFF. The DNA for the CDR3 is TGTGCCAGCAGTGAATTGACAGGGAACACTGAAGCTTTCTTT.

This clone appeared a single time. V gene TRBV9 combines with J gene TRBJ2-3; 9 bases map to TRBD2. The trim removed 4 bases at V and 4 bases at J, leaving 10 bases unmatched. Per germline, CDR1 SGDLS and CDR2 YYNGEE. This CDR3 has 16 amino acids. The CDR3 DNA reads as TGTGCCAGCAGCCCTAGCGGGACGCAGTCTGCAGATACGCAGTATTTT. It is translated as CASSPSGTQSADTQYF.

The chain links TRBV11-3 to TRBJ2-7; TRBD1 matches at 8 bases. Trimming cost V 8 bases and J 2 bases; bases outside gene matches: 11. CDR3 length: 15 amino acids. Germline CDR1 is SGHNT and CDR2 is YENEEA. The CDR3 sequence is CASSPGGAETYEQYF. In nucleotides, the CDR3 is TGTGCCAGCTCACCAGGGGGCGCCGAGACCTACGAGCAGTACTTC. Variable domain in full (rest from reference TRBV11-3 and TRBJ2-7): EAGVVQSPRYKIIEKKQPVAFWCNPISGHNTLYWYLQNLGQGPELLIRYENEEAVDDSQLPKDRFSAERLKGVDSTLKIQPAELGDSAVYLCASSPGGAETYEQYFGPGTRLTVT.

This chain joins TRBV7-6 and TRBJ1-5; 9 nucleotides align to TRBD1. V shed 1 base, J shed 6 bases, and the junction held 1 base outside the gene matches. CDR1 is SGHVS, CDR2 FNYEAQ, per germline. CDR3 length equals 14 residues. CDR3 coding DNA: TGTGCCAGCAGCTTAGGACAGGGGGGTCAGCCCCAGCATTTT. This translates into CASSLGQGGQPQHF.

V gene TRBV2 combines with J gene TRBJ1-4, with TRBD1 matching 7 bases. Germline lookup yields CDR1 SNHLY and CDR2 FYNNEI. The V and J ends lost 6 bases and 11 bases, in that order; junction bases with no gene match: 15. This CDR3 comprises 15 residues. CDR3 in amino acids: CASSPTGWSEEKLFF. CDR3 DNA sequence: TGTGCCAGCAGCCCGACAGGGTGGAGTGAAGAGAAACTGTTTTTT. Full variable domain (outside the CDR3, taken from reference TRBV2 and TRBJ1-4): EPEVTQTPSHQVTQMGQEVILRCVPISNHLYFYWYRQILGQKVEFLVSFYNNEISEKSEIFDDQFSVERPDGSNFTLKIRSTKLEDSAMYFCASSPTGWSEEKLFFGSGTQLSVL.

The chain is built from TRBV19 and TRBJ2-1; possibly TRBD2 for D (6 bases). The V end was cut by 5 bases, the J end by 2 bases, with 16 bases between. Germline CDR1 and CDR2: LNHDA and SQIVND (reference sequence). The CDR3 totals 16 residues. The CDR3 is CASSGRGIGAYNEQFF. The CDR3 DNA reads TGTGCCAGTAGTGGCCGGGGGATCGGGGCCTACAATGAGCAGTTCTTC.

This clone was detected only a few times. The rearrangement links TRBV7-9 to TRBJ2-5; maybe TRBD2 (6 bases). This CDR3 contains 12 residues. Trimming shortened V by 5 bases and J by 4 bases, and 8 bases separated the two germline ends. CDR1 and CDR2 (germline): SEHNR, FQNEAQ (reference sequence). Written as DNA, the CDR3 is TGTGCCAGCAGCCAGGAGGGAGAGACCCAGTACTTC. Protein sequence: CASSQEGETQYF.

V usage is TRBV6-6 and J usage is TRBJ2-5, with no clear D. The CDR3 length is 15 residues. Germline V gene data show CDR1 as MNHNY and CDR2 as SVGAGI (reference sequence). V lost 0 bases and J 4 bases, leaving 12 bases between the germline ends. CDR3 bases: TGTGCCAGCAGTTACTCTATGGCTAGTATAGAGACCCAGTACTTC. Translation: CASSYSMASIETQYF.

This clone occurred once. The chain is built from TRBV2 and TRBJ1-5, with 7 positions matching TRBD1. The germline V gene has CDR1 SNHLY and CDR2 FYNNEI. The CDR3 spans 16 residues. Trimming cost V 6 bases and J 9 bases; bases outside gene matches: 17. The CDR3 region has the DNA TGTGCCAGCAGGACCCTCACCTTGGACAGGCTGGGGCCCCAGCATTTT. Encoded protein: CASRTLTLDRLGPQHF.

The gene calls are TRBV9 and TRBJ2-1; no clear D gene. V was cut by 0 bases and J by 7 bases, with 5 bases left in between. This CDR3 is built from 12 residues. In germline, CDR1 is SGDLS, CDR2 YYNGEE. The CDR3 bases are TGTGCCAGCAGCGTAGACAGTAATGAGCAGTTCTTC. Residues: CASSVDSNEQFF.

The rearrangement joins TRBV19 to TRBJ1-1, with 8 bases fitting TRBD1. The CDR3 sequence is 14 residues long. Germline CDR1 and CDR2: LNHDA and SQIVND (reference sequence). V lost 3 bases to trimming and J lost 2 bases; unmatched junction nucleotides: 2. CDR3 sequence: CASSIDRGNTEAFF. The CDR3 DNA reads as TGTGCCAGTAGTATCGACAGGGGAAACACTGAAGCTTTCTTT.

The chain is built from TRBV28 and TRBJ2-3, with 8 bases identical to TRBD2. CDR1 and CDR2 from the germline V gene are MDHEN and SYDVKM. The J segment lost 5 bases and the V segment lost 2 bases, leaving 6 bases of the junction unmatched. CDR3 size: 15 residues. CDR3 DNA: TGTGCCAGCAGTTTAACCGGGAGGGCCGGAGATACGCAGTATTTT. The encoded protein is CASSLTGRAGDTQYF.

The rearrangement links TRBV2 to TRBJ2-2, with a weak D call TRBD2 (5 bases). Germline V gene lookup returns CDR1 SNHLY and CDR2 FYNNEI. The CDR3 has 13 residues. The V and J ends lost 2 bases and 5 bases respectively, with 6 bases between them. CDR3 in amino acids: CASSEPGTGELFF. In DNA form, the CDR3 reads TGTGCCAGCAGTGAACCGGGGACCGGGGAGCTGTTTTTT.

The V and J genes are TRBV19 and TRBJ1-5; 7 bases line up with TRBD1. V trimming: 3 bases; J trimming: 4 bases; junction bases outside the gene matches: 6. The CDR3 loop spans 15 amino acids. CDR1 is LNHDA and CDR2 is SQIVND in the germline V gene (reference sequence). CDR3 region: CASSIDRVGNQPQHF. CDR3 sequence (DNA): TGTGCCAGTAGTATCGACAGGGTGGGGAATCAGCCCCAGCATTTT.

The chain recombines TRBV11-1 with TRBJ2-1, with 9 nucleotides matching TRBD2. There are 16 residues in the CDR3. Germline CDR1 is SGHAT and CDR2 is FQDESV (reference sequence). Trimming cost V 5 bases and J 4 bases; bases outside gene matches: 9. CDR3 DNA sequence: TGTGCCAGCAGCCCCAGCCTAGCGGGGAAATACAATGAGCAGTTCTTC. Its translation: CASSPSLAGKYNEQFF.

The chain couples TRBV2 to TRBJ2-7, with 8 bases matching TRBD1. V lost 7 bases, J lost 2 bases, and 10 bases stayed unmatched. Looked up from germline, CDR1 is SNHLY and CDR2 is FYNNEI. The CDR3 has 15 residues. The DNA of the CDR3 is TGTGCCAGCATCCCCGGGACAGGTGGCACCTACGAGCAGTACTTC. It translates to CASIPGTGGTYEQYF. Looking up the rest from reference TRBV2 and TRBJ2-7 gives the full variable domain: EPEVTQTPSHQVTQMGQEVILRCVPISNHLYFYWYRQILGQKVEFLVSFYNNEISEKSEIFDDQFSVERPDGSNFTLKIRSTKLEDSAMYFCASIPGTGGTYEQYFGPGTRLTVT.

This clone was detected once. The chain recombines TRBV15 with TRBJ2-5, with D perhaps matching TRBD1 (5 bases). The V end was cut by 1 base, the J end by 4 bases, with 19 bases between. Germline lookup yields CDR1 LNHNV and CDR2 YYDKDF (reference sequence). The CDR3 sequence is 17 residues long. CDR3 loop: CATSRGQGDHGSETQYF. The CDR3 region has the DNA TGTGCCACCAGCAGAGGCCAAGGGGATCATGGTTCAGAGACCCAGTACTTC.

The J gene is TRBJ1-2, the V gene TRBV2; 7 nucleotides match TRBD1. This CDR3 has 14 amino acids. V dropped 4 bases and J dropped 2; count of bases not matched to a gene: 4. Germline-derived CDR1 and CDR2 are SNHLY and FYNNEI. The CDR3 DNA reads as TGTGCCAGCAGTGCGGGACAGTCGAACTATGGCTACACCTTC. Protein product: CASSAGQSNYGYTF.

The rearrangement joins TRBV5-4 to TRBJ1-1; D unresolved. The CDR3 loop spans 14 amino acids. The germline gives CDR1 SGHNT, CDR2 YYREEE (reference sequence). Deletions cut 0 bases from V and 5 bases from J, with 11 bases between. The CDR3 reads CASSLGTVSTEAFF. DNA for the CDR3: TGTGCCAGCAGCTTGGGTACAGTTTCAACTGAAGCTTTCTTT.